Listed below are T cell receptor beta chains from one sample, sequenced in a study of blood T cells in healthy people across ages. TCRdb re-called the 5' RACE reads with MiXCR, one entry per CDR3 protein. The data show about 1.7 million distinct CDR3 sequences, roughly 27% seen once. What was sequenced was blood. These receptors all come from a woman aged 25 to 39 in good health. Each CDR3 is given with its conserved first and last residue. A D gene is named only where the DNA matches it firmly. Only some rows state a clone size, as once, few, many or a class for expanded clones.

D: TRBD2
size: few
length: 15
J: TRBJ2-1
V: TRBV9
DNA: TGTGCCAGCAGCGTGTGGACTAGCCGAAACAATGAGCAGTTCTTC
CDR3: CASSVWTSRNNEQFF

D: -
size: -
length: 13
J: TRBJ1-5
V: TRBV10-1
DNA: TGCGCCAGCGGCCCCTCTGGCAATCAGCCCCAGCATTTT
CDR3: CASGPSGNQPQHF

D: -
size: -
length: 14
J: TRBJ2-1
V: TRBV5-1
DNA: TGCGCCAGCAGCCCCACGACCGGAGCGAATGAGCAGTTCTTC
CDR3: CASSPTTGANEQFF

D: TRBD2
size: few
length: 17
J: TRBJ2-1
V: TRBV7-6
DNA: TGTGCCAGCAGCTTAGTCCCTAGCGGGGGGCCTGGGGATGAGCAGTTCTTC
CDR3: CASSLVPSGGPGDEQFF

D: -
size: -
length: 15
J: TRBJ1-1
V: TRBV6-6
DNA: TGTGCCAGCTGCGGGACCGACACTATGAACACTGAAGCTTTCTTT
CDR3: CASCGTDTMNTEAFF

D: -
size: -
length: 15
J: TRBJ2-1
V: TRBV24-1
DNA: TGTGCCACCAGTGATACCGGGAGCTCCTACAATGAGCAGTTCTTC
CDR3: CATSDTGSSYNEQFF

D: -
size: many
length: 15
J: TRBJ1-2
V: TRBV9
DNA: TGTGCCAGCAGCGCAGACAGGAGCTCAACCTATGGCTACACCTTC
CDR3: CASSADRSSTYGYTF

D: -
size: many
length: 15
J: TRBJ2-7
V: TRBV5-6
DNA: TGTGCCAGCAGCTTGGCCGTCGCAGGGAACTACGAGCAGTACTTC
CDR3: CASSLAVAGNYEQYF

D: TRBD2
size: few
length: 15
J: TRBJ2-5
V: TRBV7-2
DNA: TGTGCCAGCAGCTTCGGACTAGCGGGGCACGAGACCCAGTACTTC
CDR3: CASSFGLAGHETQYF

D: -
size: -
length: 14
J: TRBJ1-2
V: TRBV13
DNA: TGTGCCAGCAGCTTAGTGTCGTGGGGAGATGGCTACACCTTC
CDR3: CASSLVSWGDGYTF

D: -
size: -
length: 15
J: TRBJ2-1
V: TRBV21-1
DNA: TGTGCCAGCAGCAAAGTTGCTACAGAGAAGAATGAGCAGTTCTTC
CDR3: CASSKVATEKNEQFF

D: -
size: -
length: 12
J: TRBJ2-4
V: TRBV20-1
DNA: TGCAGTGCTCAGAACCAAGGGGACATTCAGTACTTC
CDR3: CSAQNQGDIQYF

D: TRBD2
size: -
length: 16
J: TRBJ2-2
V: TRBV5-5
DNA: TGTGCCAGCAGCACTGGACTAGCGGGGGGAACCGGGGAGCTGTTTTTT
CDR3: CASSTGLAGGTGELFF

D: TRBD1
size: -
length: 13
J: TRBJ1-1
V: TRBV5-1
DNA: TGCGCCAGCAGCCCGACAGGGAACACTGAAACTTTCTTT
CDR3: CASSPTGNTETFF

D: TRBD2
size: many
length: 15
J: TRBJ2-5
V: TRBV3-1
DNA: TGTGCCAGCAGCCAGTCGGGGGGGAACCAAGAGACCCAGTACTTC
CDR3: CASSQSGGNQETQYF

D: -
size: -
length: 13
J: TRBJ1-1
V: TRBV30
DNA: TGTGCCTGGAATCGAGGTCGGAACACTGAAGCTTTCTTT
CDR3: CAWNRGRNTEAFF

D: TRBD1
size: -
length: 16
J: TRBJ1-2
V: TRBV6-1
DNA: TGTGCCACCTCCCCCGAGGCAGGGGGAAGCGGCTATGGCTACACCTTC
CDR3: CATSPEAGGSGYGYTF

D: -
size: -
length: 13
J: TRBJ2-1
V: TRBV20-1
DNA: TGCACCGTGTCGGCACTCGGTTATATTGAGCAGTTCTTC
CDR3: CTVSALGYIEQFF

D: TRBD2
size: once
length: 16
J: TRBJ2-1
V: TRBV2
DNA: TGTGCCGGCAGTGAAGGATTAGCGGGGGCACAGGGAGAGCAGTTCTTC
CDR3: CAGSEGLAGAQGEQFF

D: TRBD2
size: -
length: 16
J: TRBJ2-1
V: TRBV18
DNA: TGTGCCAGCTCGCGGGGGGGGAGGGCCTCCTACAATGAGCAGTTCTTC
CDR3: CASSRGGRASYNEQFF

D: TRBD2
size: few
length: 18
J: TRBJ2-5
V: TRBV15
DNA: TGTGCCACCAGCTTTAAAGGGGGTAGCGGGGGCATCGGGAAGACCCAGTACTTC
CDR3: CATSFKGGSGGIGKTQYF

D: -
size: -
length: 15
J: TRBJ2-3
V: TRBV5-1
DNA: TGCGCCAGCAGCTTTGGCTACTCGGGGACAGATACGCAGTATTTT
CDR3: CASSFGYSGTDTQYF

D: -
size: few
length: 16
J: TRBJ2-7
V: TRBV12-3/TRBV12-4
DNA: TGTGCCAGCAGTTTAGCCCATGTTGGAGGGGGGGACGAGCAGTACTTC
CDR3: CASSLAHVGGGDEQYF

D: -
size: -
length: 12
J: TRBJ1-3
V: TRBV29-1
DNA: TGCAGCGCGCGGACCTCTGGAAACACCATATATTTT
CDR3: CSARTSGNTIYF

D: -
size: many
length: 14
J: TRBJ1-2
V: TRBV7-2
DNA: TGTGCCAGCAGCCGCGGGAGGCAAGGATATGGCTACACCTTC
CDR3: CASSRGRQGYGYTF

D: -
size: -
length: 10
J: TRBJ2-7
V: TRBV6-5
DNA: TGTGCCAGCAAATGGTACGAGCAGTACTTC
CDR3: CASKWYEQYF

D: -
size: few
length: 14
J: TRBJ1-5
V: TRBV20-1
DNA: TGCAGTGCGCCTCAAACAGGGAACAATCAGCCCCAGCATTTT
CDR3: CSAPQTGNNQPQHF

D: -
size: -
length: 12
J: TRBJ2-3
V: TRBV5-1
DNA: TGCACCAGCAGCTTGGCGACAGATACGCAGTATTTT
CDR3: CTSSLATDTQYF

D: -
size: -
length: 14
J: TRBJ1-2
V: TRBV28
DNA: TGTGCCAGCAGTTTAACAGGGACGGCGACTGGCTACACCTTC
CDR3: CASSLTGTATGYTF

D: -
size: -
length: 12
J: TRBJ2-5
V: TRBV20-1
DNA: TGCGGTGCTAAGGGCTTTGGAGAGACCCAGTACTTC
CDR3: CGAKGFGETQYF

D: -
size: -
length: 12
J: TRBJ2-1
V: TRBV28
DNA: TGTGCCAGCAGATCCGACAGGAGTGGGCAGTTCTTC
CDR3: CASRSDRSGQFF

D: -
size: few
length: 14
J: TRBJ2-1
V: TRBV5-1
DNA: TGCGCCAGCAGCTTGGTTGGATCAAACAATGAGCAGTTCTTC
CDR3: CASSLVGSNNEQFF

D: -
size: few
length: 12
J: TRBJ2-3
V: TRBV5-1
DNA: TGCGCCAGTGGGAACGGGGGCGATACGCAGTATTTT
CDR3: CASGNGGDTQYF

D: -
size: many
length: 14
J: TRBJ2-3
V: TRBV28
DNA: TGTGCCAGCAGTTCCTCGGAACCGCCAGATACGCAGTATTTT
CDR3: CASSSSEPPDTQYF

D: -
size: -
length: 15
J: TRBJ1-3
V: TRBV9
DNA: TGTGCCAGCAGCGGGGACGGATACTCTGGAAACACCATATATTTT
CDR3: CASSGDGYSGNTIYF

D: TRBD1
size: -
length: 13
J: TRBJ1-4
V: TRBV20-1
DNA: TGCAGTGCTAGGGTAGGGGGACAGGAAAAACTGTTTTTT
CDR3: CSARVGGQEKLFF

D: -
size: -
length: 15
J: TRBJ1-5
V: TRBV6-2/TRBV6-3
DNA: TGTGCCAGCAGGAGCAGAAAATATAGCAATCAGCCCCAGCATTTT
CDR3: CASRSRKYSNQPQHF

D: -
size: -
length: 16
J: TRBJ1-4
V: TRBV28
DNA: TGTGCCAGCAGTTTAGCGGGTCCGGGATCGAATGAAAAACTGTTTTTT
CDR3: CASSLAGPGSNEKLFF

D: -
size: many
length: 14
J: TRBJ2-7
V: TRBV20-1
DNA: TGCAGTGCTAGGCGCAGGGGAGGCACCTACGAGCAGTACTTC
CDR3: CSARRRGGTYEQYF

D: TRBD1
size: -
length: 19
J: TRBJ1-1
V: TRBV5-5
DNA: TGTGCCAGCAGCCCATACACGCACACAGGGGGCGCAGGAAACACTGAAGCTTTCTTT
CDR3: CASSPYTHTGGAGNTEAFF

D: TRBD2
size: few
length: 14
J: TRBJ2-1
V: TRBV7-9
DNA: TGTGCCAGCAGCTTACAACTAGCGCTGGATGAGCAGTTCTTC
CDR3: CASSLQLALDEQFF

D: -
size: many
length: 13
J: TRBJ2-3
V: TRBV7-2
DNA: TGTGCCAGCAGCTTCCACCCAACAGATACGCAGTATTTT
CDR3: CASSFHPTDTQYF